The next 9 T cell receptor beta chains were all read from a single sample in a study of identical twins. One entry per CDR3 protein, called by TCRdb with MiXCR from the 5' RACE reads. The sample lists some 97,000 distinct CDR3 sequences; 5.9% were seen once. Sequenced sample: memory T cells sorted from blood. Receptor source: a woman aged 45-60 years in good health.

This clonotype was recorded many times. The J gene is TRBJ2-4, the V gene TRBV30, with D perhaps matching TRBD2 (5 bases). Trimming left V 0 bases short and J 1 base short, with 13 bases between. Germline V gene lookup returns CDR1 GTSNPN and CDR2 SVGIG (reference sequence). This CDR3 comprises 16 residues. CDR3 sequence: CAWSVLGVVAKNIQYF. The DNA for the CDR3 is TGTGCCTGGAGTGTACTCGGGGTGGTGGCCAAAAACATTCAGTACTTC.

This clonotype was recorded many times. The chain uses TRBV10-3 and TRBJ2-5; D possibly corresponds to TRBD2 (5 bases). From germline, CDR1 is ENHRY and CDR2 SYGVKD. Trimming shortened V by 6 bases and J by 5 bases, and 19 bases separated the two germline ends. The CDR3 contains 15 residues. The DNA for the CDR3 is TGTGCCATCAGCCTCTCGGACTCCCAAGCGGAGACCCAGTACTTC. Encoded protein: CAISLSDSQAETQYF.

This clonotype was counted ten times or more. This chain connects TRBV20-1 to TRBJ2-4, with D perhaps matching TRBD2 (5 bases). The CDR3 spans 14 residues. V was trimmed by 3 bases and J by 2 bases, leaving 11 bases between them. CDR1 DFQATT and CDR2 SNEGSKA come from the germline V gene (reference sequence). The CDR3 DNA is TGCAGTGCTAGTCCCGACTATCCCAAAAACATTCAGTACTTC. Translated: CSASPDYPKNIQYF.

This clonotype was seen repeatedly, ten times or more. The V gene is TRBV10-3, the J gene TRBJ1-2, with D possibly matching TRBD1 (6 bases). The germline V gene encodes CDR1 ENHRY and CDR2 SYGVKD. CDR3 length equals 16 residues. The ends were cut back, 6 bases at V and 6 bases at J, with 23 bases in the middle. The CDR3 DNA reads TGTGCCATCAGAGAACAGGGAACCCGATCTCAAGATGGCTACACCTTC. This gives the protein CAIREQGTRSQDGYTF.

In its sample, this clonotype was seen many times. This chain uses TRBV7-2 with TRBJ2-1; 11 nucleotides align to TRBD2. Germline V gene lookup returns CDR1 SGHTA and CDR2 FQGNSA. This CDR3 contains 16 residues. J lost 5 bases, V lost 1 base, and 4 bases had no gene match. CDR3 sequence (DNA): TGTGCCAGCAGCTTAGTAACTAGCGGGAGAAACAATGAGCAGTTCTTC. It is translated as CASSLVTSGRNNEQFF.

DNA of the CDR3: TGTGCCAGCAGTCAGGGGATATCTAGCACAGATACGCAGTATTTT. It specifies CASSQGISSTDTQYF. This chain joins TRBV6-1 and TRBJ2-3, with TRBD1 as a possible D gene (6 bases). The germline V and J ends were trimmed by 5 bases and 0 bases, with 12 bases remaining between them. The length of the CDR3 is 15 residues. CDR1 is MNHNS and CDR2 is SASEGT in the germline V gene.

This clonotype has just a few counts. The chain couples TRBV7-7 to TRBJ2-1, with 9 bases matching TRBD2. This CDR3 is built from 14 residues. Germline assignment: CDR1 SSHAT and CDR2 FNYEAQ (reference sequence). After removal of 5 bases from V and 6 bases from J, the junction contained 5 bases not matched to a gene. The chain's CDR3 is CASSHGTSSNEQFF. CDR3 in DNA: TGTGCCAGCAGCCACGGGACTAGCAGCAATGAGCAGTTCTTC.

The rearrangement links TRBV7-9 to TRBJ1-5; D not resolved. Trimming took 1 base from V and 6 from J, leaving 10 bases between them. The CDR3 sequence is 14 residues long. Germline CDR1 SEHNR, CDR2 FQNEAQ (reference sequence). CDR3 protein: CASSLESAGQPQHF. The CDR3 nucleotides read TGTGCCAGCAGCTTAGAAAGTGCAGGTCAGCCCCAGCATTTT.

In this sample, this clonotype turned up many times. The chain links TRBV5-4 to TRBJ2-1, with unresolved D. Germline-derived CDR1 and CDR2 are SGHNT and YYREEE (reference sequence). The length of the CDR3 is 14 residues. V dropped 9 bases and J dropped 7 bases, with 20 bases sitting between them. CDR3: CATTEQKPFNEQFF. CDR3 sequence (DNA): TGTGCCACCACGGAGCAGAAACCTTTTAATGAGCAGTTCTTC.